This T cell receptor beta chain came from a study of long-term antiretroviral therapy in people with HIV. Background on the study: Specimens dating back about a decade before the 2015 immediate-ART recommendation are the oldest included. Study-level points and caveats: Versus controls, repertoires in people with HIV had narrower CDR3 length ranges.

The CDR3 spans 15 residues. From germline, CDR1 is MRHNA and CDR2 SNTAGT. V was cut by 8 bases and J by 0 bases, with 14 bases left in between. Every specimen provided about 0.9-10 million cryopreserved PBMC before DNA extraction took place. Assay version v3.0 of immunoSEQ was used, and it was run at survey level. The table came from immunoSEQ multiplex PCR; TCRdb's copy has only in-frame clones and leaves some out. This sample has tens of thousands of clones, with around four fifths found just once. A remark on this clone: What it recognizes is unknown.

This specimen was unsorted PBMCs, taken 1.2 years after starting antiretroviral therapy. The gene calls are TRBV6-4 and TRBJ1-3, with unresolved D. The sequence was obtained from a woman aged 40 to 50 with HIV. The CDR3 here is CASRPQSFSGNTIYF. The CDR3 DNA follows: TGTGCCAGCCGGCCACAAAGTTTCTCTGGAAACACCATATATTTT.